This is a list of T cell receptor beta chains from one sample in a study of T cell changes during pregnancy in multiple sclerosis. Clones were read by immunoSEQ multiplex PCR, and TCRdb kept only the in-frame ones, dropping some. The table includes 90,000 or so clones, about 89% detected once. The sample consisted of PBMCs, taken in the first trimester of pregnancy. These receptors were collected from a female donor in good health, serving as a control in a pregnancy study. Some clones in this sample may be carry-over from other donors' samples. The CDR3 runs from the conserved cysteine through the conserved F or W. Fields, in order: D gene, clone size, V gene, J gene, CDR3 length, CDR3 DNA, CDR3 protein. D genes are given only for firm matches. Expanded clones get a size class; other rows say once, few or many, or leave the size out.

TRBD2	.	TRBV27	TRBJ2-3	15	TGTGCCAGCAGTTTCACTAGCGGCCGCACAGATACGCAGTATTTT	CASSFTSGRTDTQYF
.	.	TRBV15	TRBJ2-2	16	TGTGCCACTAGCAGGGAGGGGGCCTTGAACACCGGGGAGCTGTTTTTT	CATSREGALNTGELFF
.	.	TRBV19	TRBJ2-3	15	TGTGCCAGTAGTGCGGGACAGAGTCTCACAGATACGCAGTATTTT	CASSAGQSLTDTQYF
TRBD2	.	TRBV15	TRBJ2-4	15	TGTGCCACCAGCACGGTAGCGGGGGGGAAAAACATTCAGTACTTC	CATSTVAGGKNIQYF
.	.	TRBV6-5	TRBJ1-2	13	TGTGCCAGCAGTCCTGACACGGTCTATGGCTACACCTTC	CASSPDTVYGYTF
.	.	TRBV10-3	TRBJ2-5	13	TGTGCCACTACCGTTGACAGCCAAGAGACCCAGTACTTC	CATTVDSQETQYF
TRBD1	.	TRBV7-2	TRBJ1-1	14	TGTGCCAGCAGCTTGCACACAGGGGGCGCGGTAGCTTTCTTT	CASSLHTGGAVAFF
TRBD2	.	TRBV11-2	TRBJ2-7	17	TGTGCCAGCAGCTTAGTAGGCGGTGGACTAGCCAAGGACGAGCAGTACTTC	CASSLVGGGLAKDEQYF
.	.	TRBV7-9	TRBJ2-5	14	TGTGCCAGCAGCCTTCAGGGTTATGGAGAGACCCAGTACTTC	CASSLQGYGETQYF
TRBD1	.	TRBV6-5	TRBJ1-2	13	TGTGCCAGCAGACGGGGACAGGGGGCGGGCTACACCTTC	CASRRGQGAGYTF
TRBD2	.	TRBV10-1	TRBJ2-7	12	TGCGCCAGCAGTGATGGCGGGGGGTCGCAGTACTTC	CASSDGGGSQYF
TRBD2	.	TRBV9	TRBJ2-5	15	TGTGCCAGCAGCGTAGATGATAGCGGGAGAGAGACCCAGTACTTC	CASSVDDSGRETQYF
.	.	TRBV5-1	TRBJ1-1	16	TGCGCCAGCAGCTTGGTGGCAGGGCACGATGGCACTGAAGCTTTCTTT	CASSLVAGHDGTEAFF
TRBD1	once	TRBV6-6	TRBJ2-2	12	TGTGCCAGCAGACAGGGGTCTGGGGAGCTGTTTTTT	CASRQGSGELFF
.	.	TRBV19	TRBJ2-7	15	TGTGCCAGTAGTACCCCTCAGGGGCAACCCTACGAGCAGTACTTC	CASSTPQGQPYEQYF
TRBD1	.	TRBV11-1	TRBJ2-3	15	TGTGCCAGCAGCCCCGACAGGGGGCGATCCGATACGCAGTATTTT	CASSPDRGRSDTQYF